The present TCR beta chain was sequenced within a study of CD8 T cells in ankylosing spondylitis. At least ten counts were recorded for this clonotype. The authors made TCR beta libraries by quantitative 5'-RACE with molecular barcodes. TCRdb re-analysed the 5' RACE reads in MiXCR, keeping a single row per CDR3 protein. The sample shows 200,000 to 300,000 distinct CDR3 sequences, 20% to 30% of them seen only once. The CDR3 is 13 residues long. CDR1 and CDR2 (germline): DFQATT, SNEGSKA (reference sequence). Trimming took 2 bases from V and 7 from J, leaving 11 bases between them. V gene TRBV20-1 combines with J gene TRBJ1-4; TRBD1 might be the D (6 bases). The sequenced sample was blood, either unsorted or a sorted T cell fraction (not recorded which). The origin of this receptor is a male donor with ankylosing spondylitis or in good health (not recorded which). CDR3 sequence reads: CSARTLQGEKLFF. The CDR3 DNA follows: TGCAGTGCTAGAACCCTACAGGGTGAAAAACTGTTTTTT.